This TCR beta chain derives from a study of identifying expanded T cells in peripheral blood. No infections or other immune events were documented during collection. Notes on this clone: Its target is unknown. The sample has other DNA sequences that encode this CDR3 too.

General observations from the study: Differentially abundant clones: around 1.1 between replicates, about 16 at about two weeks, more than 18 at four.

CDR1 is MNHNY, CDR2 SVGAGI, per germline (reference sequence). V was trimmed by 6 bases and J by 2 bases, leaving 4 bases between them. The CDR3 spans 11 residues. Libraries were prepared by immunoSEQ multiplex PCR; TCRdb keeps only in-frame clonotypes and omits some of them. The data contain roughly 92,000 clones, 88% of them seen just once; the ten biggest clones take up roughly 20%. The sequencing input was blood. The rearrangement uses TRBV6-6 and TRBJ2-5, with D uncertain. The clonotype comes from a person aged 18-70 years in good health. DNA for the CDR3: TGTGCCAGCAGCAGTCAAGAGACCCAGTACTTC. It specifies CASSSQETQYF.